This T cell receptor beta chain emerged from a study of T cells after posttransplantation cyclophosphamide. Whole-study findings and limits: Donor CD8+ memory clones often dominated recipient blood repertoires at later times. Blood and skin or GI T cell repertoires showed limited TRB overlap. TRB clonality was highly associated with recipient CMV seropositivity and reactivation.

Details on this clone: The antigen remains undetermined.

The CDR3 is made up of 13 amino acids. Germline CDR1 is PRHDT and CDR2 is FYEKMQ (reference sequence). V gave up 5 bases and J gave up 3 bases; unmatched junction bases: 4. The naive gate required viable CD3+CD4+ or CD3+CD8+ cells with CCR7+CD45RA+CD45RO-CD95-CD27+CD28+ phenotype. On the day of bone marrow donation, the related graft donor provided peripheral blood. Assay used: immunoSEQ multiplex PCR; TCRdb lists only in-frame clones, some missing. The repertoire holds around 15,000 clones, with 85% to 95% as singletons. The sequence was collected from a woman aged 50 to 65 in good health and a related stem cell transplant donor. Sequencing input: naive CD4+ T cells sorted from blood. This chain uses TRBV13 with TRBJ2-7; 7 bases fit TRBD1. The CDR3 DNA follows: TGTGCCAGCAGCCGGGACAGCGTCTACGAGCAGTACTTC. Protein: CASSRDSVYEQYF. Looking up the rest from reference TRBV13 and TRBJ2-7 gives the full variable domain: AAGVIQSPRHLIKEKRETATLKCYPIPRHDTVYWYQQGPGQDPQFLISFYEKMQSDKGSIPDRFSAQQFSDYHSELNMSSLELGDSALYFCASSRDSVYEQYFGPGTRLTVT.